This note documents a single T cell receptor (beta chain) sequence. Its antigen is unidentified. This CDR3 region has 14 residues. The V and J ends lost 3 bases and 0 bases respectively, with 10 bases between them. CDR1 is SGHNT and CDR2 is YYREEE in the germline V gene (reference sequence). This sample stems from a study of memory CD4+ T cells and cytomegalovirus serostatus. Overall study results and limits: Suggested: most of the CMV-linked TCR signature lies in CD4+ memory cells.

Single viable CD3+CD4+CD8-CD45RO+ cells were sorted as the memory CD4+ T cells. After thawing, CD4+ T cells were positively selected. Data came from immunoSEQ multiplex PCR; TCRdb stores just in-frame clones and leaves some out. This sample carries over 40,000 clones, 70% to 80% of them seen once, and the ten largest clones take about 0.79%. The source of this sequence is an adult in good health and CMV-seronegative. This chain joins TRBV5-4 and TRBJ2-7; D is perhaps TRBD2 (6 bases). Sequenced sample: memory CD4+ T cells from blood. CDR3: CASSYPGGSYEQYF. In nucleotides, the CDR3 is TGTGCCAGCAGCTACCCCGGGGGCTCCTACGAGCAGTACTTC.